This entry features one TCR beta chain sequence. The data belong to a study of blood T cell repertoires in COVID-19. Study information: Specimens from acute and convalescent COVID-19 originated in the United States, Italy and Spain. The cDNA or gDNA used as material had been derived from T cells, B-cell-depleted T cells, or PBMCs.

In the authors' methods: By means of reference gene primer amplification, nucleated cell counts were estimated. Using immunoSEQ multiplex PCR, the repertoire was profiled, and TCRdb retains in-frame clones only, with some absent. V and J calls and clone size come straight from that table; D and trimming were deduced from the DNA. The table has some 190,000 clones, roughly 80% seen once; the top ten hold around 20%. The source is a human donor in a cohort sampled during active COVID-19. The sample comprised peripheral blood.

CDR3: CASSERGWTFAAFF. The CDR3 region has the DNA TGTGCCAGCAGTGAAAGGGGGTGGACATTCGCGGCTTTCTTT. This sequence joins TRBV2 and TRBJ1-1, with D possibly TRBD1 on 6 matching bases. The CDR3 sequence is 14 residues long. Trimming removed 2 bases from V and 11 bases from J, with 18 bases in between. CDR1 is SNHLY, CDR2 FYNNEI, per germline.